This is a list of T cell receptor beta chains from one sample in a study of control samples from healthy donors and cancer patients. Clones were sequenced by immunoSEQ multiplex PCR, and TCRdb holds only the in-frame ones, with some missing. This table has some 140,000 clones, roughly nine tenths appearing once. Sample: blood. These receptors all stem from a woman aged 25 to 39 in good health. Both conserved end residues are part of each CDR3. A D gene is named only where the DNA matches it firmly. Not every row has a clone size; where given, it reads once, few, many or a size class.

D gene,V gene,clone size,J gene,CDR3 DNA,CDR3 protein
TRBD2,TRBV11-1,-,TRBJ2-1,TGTGCCACCGGGACTAGCGGGTTCCCTTGGGAGCAGTTCTTC,CATGTSGFPWEQFF
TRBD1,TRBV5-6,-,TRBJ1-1,TGTGCCAGCAGCTACAGGGGAGAGAGGACTGAAGCTTTCTTT,CASSYRGERTEAFF
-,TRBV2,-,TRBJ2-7,TGTGCCAGCAGTGAGGGGGGACATTTCTCCTACGAGCAGTACTTC,CASSEGGHFSYEQYF
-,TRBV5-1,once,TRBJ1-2,TGCGCCAGCAGCTTGGCTTCCGGGGGGGCGAACTATGGCTACACCTTC,CASSLASGGANYGYTF
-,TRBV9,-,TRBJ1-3,TGTGCCAGCAGCGCGACCGACAGCTCTGGAAACACCATATATTTT,CASSATDSSGNTIYF
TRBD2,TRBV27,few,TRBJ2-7,TGTGCCAGCAGCCGGATATCTAGCGGTACCTCCTACGAGCAGTACTTC,CASSRISSGTSYEQYF
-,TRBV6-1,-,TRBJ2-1,TGTGCCAGCAGTGAAGGGTCTAGCTCCTACAATGAGCAGTTCTTC,CASSEGSSSYNEQFF
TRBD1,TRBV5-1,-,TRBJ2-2,TGCGCCAGCAGCTTGACGGCAGGGGGCACCGGGGAGCTGTTTTTT,CASSLTAGGTGELFF
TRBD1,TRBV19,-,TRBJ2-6,TGTGCCAGTAGTATGGAAAGGGGGCGAGGGGCCAACGTCCTGACTTTC,CASSMERGRGANVLTF
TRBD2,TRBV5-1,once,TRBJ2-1,TGCGCCAGCAGCTTGGAAATAGCGGGAGGCCGCGGCAATGAGCAGTTCTTC,CASSLEIAGGRGNEQFF